The rows below give T cell receptor beta chains drawn from one sample of a study of blood T cell repertoires in COVID-19. Using immunoSEQ multiplex PCR, the repertoire was profiled, and TCRdb retains in-frame clones only, with some absent. The sample has 50,000 to 65,000 clones, nearly 90% seen once. Source material: peripheral blood. The receptor source for this set is a man aged 60-69 years with active COVID-19. Both conserved end residues are part of each CDR3. A D gene is named only where the DNA matches it firmly. Expanded clones get a size class; other rows say once, few or many, or leave the size out.

j_call cdr3_length v_call d_call clone_size cdr3_aa cdr3_nt
TRBJ2-1 21 TRBV4-1 TRBD2 - CASSQDPTSGRARGVYNEQFF TGCGCCAGCAGCCAAGATCCGACTAGCGGGAGGGCCAGGGGGGTATACAATGAGCAGTTCTTC
TRBJ1-2 14 TRBV5-1 TRBD1 once CASSRGTGGYGYTF TGCGCCAGCAGCAGGGGGACAGGGGGCTATGGCTACACCTTC
TRBJ2-5 14 TRBV21-1 - - CASSMGQGQETQYF TGTGCCAGCAGCATGGGACAGGGCCAAGAGACCCAGTACTTC
TRBJ1-1 15 TRBV4-3 - - CASSQDLNRRSEAFF TGCGCCAGCAGCCAAGATCTTAACAGGCGGTCTGAAGCTTTCTTT
TRBJ2-4 15 TRBV19 - - CASSIRRGAKNIQYF TGTGCCAGTAGTATTCGTCGGGGAGCCAAAAACATTCAGTACTTC
TRBJ2-3 15 TRBV6-5 - - CASSYSGGQGDTQYF TGTGCCAGCAGTTACTCGGGGGGGCAAGGGGATACGCAGTATTTT
TRBJ2-5 14 TRBV10-2 TRBD2 - CASRGLAGEETQYF TGCGCCAGCAGGGGACTAGCGGGAGAAGAGACCCAGTACTTC
TRBJ2-3 16 TRBV7-2 TRBD2 - CASSKGLAGGTDTQYF TGTGCCAGCAGCAAAGGACTAGCGGGAGGTACAGATACGCAGTATTTT
TRBJ1-6 20 TRBV19 TRBD1 - CASRASGQGSFSSYNSPLHF TGTGCCAGTAGAGCCTCCGGACAGGGCTCCTTTAGCTCCTATAATTCACCCCTCCACTTT
TRBJ1-5 16 TRBV7-9 TRBD1 - CASSLVWDRDNQPQHF TGTGCCAGCAGCTTAGTATGGGACAGGGACAATCAGCCCCAGCATTTT
TRBJ2-5 16 TRBV4-2 TRBD1 - CASSQGWSTGGTTQYF TGTGCCAGCAGCCAAGGTTGGTCCACAGGGGGGACGACCCAGTACTTC
TRBJ2-1 17 TRBV16 TRBD1 - CASSQSALDRGRIEQFF TGTGCCAGCAGCCAATCGGCACTTGACAGGGGGAGAATTGAGCAGTTCTTC
TRBJ1-2 14 TRBV3-1/TRBV3-2 - - CASNPTGCAYGYTF TGTGCCAGCAACCCTACAGGGTGCGCCTATGGCTACACCTTC
TRBJ2-7 16 TRBV6-1 - - CASSAAGGGFLYEQYF TGTGCCAGCAGTGCGGCTGGGGGGGGCTTTCTCTACGAGCAGTACTTC
TRBJ1-5 15 TRBV28 TRBD1 - CASRKDRLGNQPQHF TGTGCCAGCAGAAAGGACAGGTTGGGCAATCAGCCCCAGCATTTT
TRBJ2-7 15 TRBV7-6 - - CASSLGHGGPYEQYF TGTGCCAGCAGCTTAGGGCACGGGGGTCCCTACGAGCAGTACTTC
TRBJ2-1 15 TRBV6-5 TRBD2 - CASRRLAQYGNEQFF TGTGCCAGCAGGAGACTAGCCCAATACGGTAATGAGCAGTTCTTC
TRBJ2-2 18 TRBV4-2 TRBD2 once CASSQDNLAGANTGELFF TGTGCCAGCAGCCAAGATAACCTAGCGGGAGCGAACACCGGGGAGCTGTTTTTT
TRBJ2-1 14 TRBV27 TRBD2 - CASRTSGRYNEQFF TGTGCCAGCAGGACTAGCGGGCGTTACAATGAGCAGTTCTTC
TRBJ2-1 15 TRBV5-1 TRBD2 - CASSTLTSGYNEQFF TGCGCCAGCAGCACCCTGACTAGCGGGTACAATGAGCAGTTCTTC